This T cell receptor beta chain is drawn from a study of spatial heterogeneity in lung cancer. The CDR3 runs 15 residues. J lost 3 bases, V lost 5 bases, and 8 bases had no gene match. CDR1 SGHTA and CDR2 FQGNSA come from the germline V gene. TCRdb reprocessed the 5' RACE reads via MiXCR and lists one record per CDR3 protein. Of around 10,000 distinct CDR3 sequences listed, 3% to 4.5% are singletons. Time point in this sample: sample taken at primary tumor resection. Samples were obtained from 65 to 80 donors, all untreated early-stage non-small cell lung cancer patients. This clonotype appeared many times.

This clonotype was sampled from a female donor with early-stage non-small cell lung cancer. This sample comprised PBMCs, obtained at surgery. This chain links TRBV7-2 with TRBJ2-3; the match to TRBD1 covers 7 bases. CDR3 residues: CASSLQQGLTDTQYF. As DNA, the CDR3 is TGTGCCAGCAGCCTACAACAGGGGTTGACAGATACGCAGTATTTT.